This T cell receptor beta chain was captured by sequencing in a study of blood T cells in healthy people across ages (dated by TCRdb to between 2015 and 2017). At the level of the whole study: In model experiments, template switching captured roughly one uniquely barcoded TCR beta cDNA molecule for every two T cells. Using deep sequencing normalized with unique cDNA molecular identifiers, the study measured how TCR beta repertoire diversity changes with age. Four age groups were formed from the donors: young (average approximately 15 years), middle-aged (around 37), aged (more than 55) and long-lived (around 80). To avoid experimental bias, donors of different ages were randomly spread across the sequencing lanes. Two additional independent replicas of 1 million unique cDNA reads from the same blood draw were analyzed for two donors (one aged 18 to 29 and one aged 80 or older). General findings and caveats noted by the study authors: Because donor CMV infection status was unknown, age-related changes in expanded clonotypes were potentially confounded. Estimates of total diversity based on one million sequenced T cells were regarded as lower bounds and as underestimates. The percentage of naive T cells measured by flow cytometry correlated strongly with observed TCR beta diversity. Observed TCR beta diversity per million T cells fell roughly linearly with age, and a significant reduction was already apparent by age around 40. Because profiling used bulk unsorted PBMCs, naive and antigen-experienced compartments could not be compared conclusively. Compared with the aged group, more naive CD4+ T cells, fewer expanded clones and increased TCR diversity were shown by the long-lived group, suggesting age selection.

Systemically healthy Caucasian individuals from Russia, roughly 40 in total and aged about 6 to 100 years, were included as donors. Each donor gave roughly 9 milliliters of peripheral blood, drawn into EDTA-treated Vacutainer tubes. Ficoll-Paque density-gradient centrifugation was used to isolate PBMCs, with at least 7 million per sample. Trizol reagent was used to extract total RNA from the PBMCs, yielding at least 6 micrograms per sample. The percentages of naive CD45RAhigh/CD27high T cells were determined by flow cytometry on a PBMC aliquot from every donor. The table lists this clonotype with a few counts. No cognate antigen has been identified for it. No base-level quality is on record; no much larger clone is a single base apart. V has 6 bases trimmed and J has 5 bases trimmed; junction bases matching no gene number 5. The CDR3 contains 13 residues, cysteine and phenylalanine counted. The DNA shown is the 39-base CDR3, in frame from base 1. The germline V gene sets CDR1 to ENHRY and CDR2 to SYGVKD.

Library preparation used 5' RACE. TCRdb records Illumina HiSeq 2500 as the sequencer. A second PCR of about 7 to 12 cycles was run with a J-beta primer mix and a sample-barcoded 5' primer. A unique molecular identifier was introduced onto each TCR beta cDNA molecule by a template-switch 5' adaptor carrying 12 random nucleotides. At least 2.5 million CDR3-containing paired-end reads were obtained from each sample. First-strand cDNA synthesis was performed from all RNA using the Mint cDNA synthesis kit, with priming by a TRBC-specific oligonucleotide. All cDNA was treated with uracil-DNA glycosylase and then went through a first 18-cycle PCR with the universal primers M1SS and BC2_uni_R. Per the source publication's procedure: Normalization of each sample was performed by random selection of 1 million high-quality reads, each carrying a distinct molecular identifier. Reads with shared molecular identifiers were discarded instead of being binned into consensus sequences. MiTCR, with a Q25 quality threshold and the strictest error-elimination algorithm, was used for CDR3 identification, clonotype clustering and error correction. A nonparametric unseen species model with Euler transformation was used to estimate a lower bound on total TCR beta diversity. TCRdb trimmed the raw reads at Q25, called clones with MiXCR and kept productive beta chains. A single entry per CDR3 protein holds the most common genes and DNA from its merged rows. The V and J calls were not made by the authors but by TCRdb's processing. The table for this sample lists about 1.4 million distinct CDR3 sequences; approximately 63% of them were counted only once. Roughly 7% of the sample lies in the top ten.

Sequenced: blood. The TCR comes from a man younger than 35 in good health. The receptor chain draws on TRBV10-3 and TRBJ2-3; 7 central nucleotides agree with TRBD2. The CDR3 loop reads CAIRGLVEDTQYF. The bases are TGTGCCATCAGAGGACTAGTCGAAGATACGCAGTATTTT.